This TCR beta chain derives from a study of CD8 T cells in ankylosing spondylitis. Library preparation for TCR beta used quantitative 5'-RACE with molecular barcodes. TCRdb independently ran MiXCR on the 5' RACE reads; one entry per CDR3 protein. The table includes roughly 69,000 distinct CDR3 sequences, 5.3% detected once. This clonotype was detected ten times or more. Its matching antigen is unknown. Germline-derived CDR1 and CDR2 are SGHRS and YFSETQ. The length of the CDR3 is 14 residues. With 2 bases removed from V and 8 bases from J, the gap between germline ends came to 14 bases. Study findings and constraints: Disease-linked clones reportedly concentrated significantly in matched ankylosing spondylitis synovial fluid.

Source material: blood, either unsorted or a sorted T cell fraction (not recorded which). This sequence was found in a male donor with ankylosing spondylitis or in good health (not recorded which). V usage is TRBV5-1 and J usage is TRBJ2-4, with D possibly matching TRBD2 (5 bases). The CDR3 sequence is CASSFLPGSDIQYF. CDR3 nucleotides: TGCGCCAGCAGCTTTTTACCGGGGTCAGACATTCAGTACTTC. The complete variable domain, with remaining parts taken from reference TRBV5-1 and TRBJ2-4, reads KAGVTQTPRYLIKTRGQQVTLSCSPISGHRSVSWYQQTPGQGLQFLFEYFSETQRNKGNFPGRFSGRQFSNSRSEMNVSTLELGDSALYLCASSFLPGSDIQYFGAGTRLSVL.